A single sample gave rise to the 10 T cell receptor beta chains below, sequenced in a study of shared clonotypes between healthy human individuals. Clones were read by immunoSEQ multiplex PCR, and TCRdb kept only the in-frame ones, dropping some. The data show millions of clones, around 90% seen once. Specimen: naive CD4+ T cells sorted from blood. This sample's subset: CD45RA+ positively selected. The origin of the receptors is a man in his late teens or twenties in good health.

The rearrangement links TRBV5-1 to TRBJ2-3; D gene unclear. The V and J ends lost 0 bases and 7 bases respectively, with 3 bases between them. The CDR3 runs 11 residues. Germline CDR1 and CDR2: SGHRS and YFSETQ. As DNA, the CDR3 is TGCGCCAGCAGCTTGGAATATACGCAGTATTTT. Translating it yields CASSLEYTQYF. Based on the CDR3 plus reference TRBV5-1 and TRBJ2-3, the full variable domain is KAGVTQTPRYLIKTRGQQVTLSCSPISGHRSVSWYQQTPGQGLQFLFEYFSETQRNKGNFPGRFSGRQFSNSRSEMNVSTLELGDSALYLCASSLEYTQYFGPGTRLTVL.

The chain links TRBV6-5 to TRBJ2-7; D may correspond to TRBD1 or TRBD2 (5 bases each). The V gene's germline CDR1 is MNHEY and CDR2 SVGAGI. Trimming took 6 bases from V and 2 from J, leaving 17 bases between them. The CDR3 covers 15 residues. The CDR3 is CASSPPGTSTYEQYF. The DNA of the CDR3 is TGTGCCAGCAGCCCACCTGGGACGTCGACCTACGAGCAGTACTTC.

The rearrangement joins TRBV4-2 to TRBJ1-1; TRBD1 might be the D (6 bases). V was trimmed by 2 bases and J by 4 bases, leaving 14 bases between them. The CDR3 covers 15 residues. Germline CDR1 is LGHNA and CDR2 is YNFKEQ. Written as DNA, the CDR3 is TGTGCCAGCAGCCAAATTCCGGACAGATTCACTGAAGCTTTCTTT. It yields the protein CASSQIPDRFTEAFF.

The V gene is TRBV7-2, the J gene TRBJ2-7; D possibly uses TRBD1 or TRBD2 (6 bases each). CDR3 length: 15 amino acids. The V gene's germline CDR1 is SGHTA and CDR2 FQGNSA. Trimming left V 5 bases short and J 7 bases short, with 21 bases between. The CDR3 region is CASSHSGTQTGEQYF. The CDR3 DNA reads TGTGCCAGCAGCCATTCTGGGACTCAAACAGGGGAGCAGTACTTC.

The sample holds a few counts of this clone. The chain is built from TRBV5-4 and TRBJ1-1; D gene unclear. V was shortened by 4 bases and J by 1 base, with 11 bases between the two germline ends. The CDR3 extends over 14 amino acids. In germline, CDR1 is SGHNT, CDR2 YYREEE (reference sequence). CDR3 sequence reads: CASSLDLQNTEAFF. The CDR3 DNA reads as TGTGCCAGCAGCCTGGACCTCCAGAACACTGAAGCTTTCTTT.

The chain uses TRBV19 and TRBJ2-7; no clear D. V was cut by 0 bases and J by 0 bases, with 9 bases left in between. CDR3 size: 15 residues. Germline V CDR1 and CDR2: LNHDA, SQIVND (reference sequence). DNA for the CDR3: TGTGCCAGTAGTATAGACGCGAGTTACTCCTACGAGCAGTACTTC. Translated: CASSIDASYSYEQYF. The whole variable domain, filled in from reference TRBV19 and TRBJ2-7, reads DGGITQSPKYLFRKEGQNVTLSCEQNLNHDAMYWYRQDPGQGLRLIYYSQIVNDFQKGDIAEGYSVSREKKESFPLTVTSAQKNPTAFYLCASSIDASYSYEQYFGPGTRLTVT.

V usage is TRBV27 and J usage is TRBJ2-2; 7 bases match TRBD2. V dropped 5 bases and J dropped 5; count of bases not matched to a gene: 14. This CDR3 contains 17 residues. Germline lookup yields CDR1 MNHEY and CDR2 SMNVEV (reference sequence). In DNA, the CDR3 is TGTGCCAGCAGTCCGACTTACGGGAGCGGGATGACCGGGGAGCTGTTTTTT. Residues: CASSPTYGSGMTGELFF.

This rearrangement joins TRBV30 to TRBJ2-2, with no clear D. The ends were cut back, 5 bases at V and 8 bases at J, with 12 bases in the middle. Germline CDR1 reads GTSNPN; CDR2 reads SVGIG (reference sequence). The CDR3 sequence is 12 residues long. The CDR3 loop is CAWGPPGGELFF. CDR3 DNA: TGTGCCTGGGGACCCCCGGGTGGGGAGCTGTTTTTT.

The J gene is TRBJ2-7, the V gene TRBV5-4, with D unresolved. Germline V gene data show CDR1 as SGHNT and CDR2 as YYREEE (reference sequence). V was clipped by 3 bases and J by 4 bases, with 11 bases between them. The CDR3 contains 13 residues. The CDR3: CASSSMDGYEQYF. CDR3 in DNA: TGTGCCAGCAGCTCCATGGACGGATACGAGCAGTACTTC.

This clone has only one observation. V gene TRBV30 combines with J gene TRBJ2-7; 7 bases map to TRBD1. With 2 bases clipped from V and 4 bases from J, the junction kept 8 bases outside the gene matches. The CDR3 loop spans 14 amino acids. Germline V gene data show CDR1 as GTSNPN and CDR2 as SVGIG (reference sequence). CDR3 nucleotide sequence: TGTGCCTGGAGTATCAGGGGGAAATTGTACGAGCAGTACTTC. It encodes CAWSIRGKLYEQYF.